This TCR beta chain was sequenced in a study of T cell changes during pregnancy in multiple sclerosis. Libraries were prepared by immunoSEQ multiplex PCR; TCRdb keeps only in-frame clonotypes and omits some of them. The repertoire includes about 60,000 clones, approximately 90% of them detected once, and less than 2.5% sits in the top ten. The source is a female donor with multiple sclerosis, enrolled in a pregnancy study. The sample in question was peripheral blood, obtained in the first trimester of pregnancy.

CDR3 sequence reads: CASTKWASGNGGTQYF. The CDR3, as DNA: TGTGCCAGCACCAAATGGGCTAGCGGGAATGGGGGTACGCAGTATTTT. The rearrangement links TRBV7-3 to TRBJ2-3; 9 bases match TRBD2. The germline V gene has CDR1 SGHTA and CDR2 FQGTGA. The CDR3 length is 16 residues. Trimming cost V 7 bases and J 8 bases; bases outside gene matches: 16.